The 26 T cell receptor beta chains below all came from one sample that was sequenced in a study of regulatory T cells in long-lasting Graves disease. Time point given: persistent/refractory GD, antithyroid drugs over 5 years with positive TRAb. PBMC-extracted RNA yielded the TCR library. The authors built TCR beta libraries using iRepertoire HTBI primers and Arm-PCR of CDR3 regions. MiXCR, applied by TCRdb to the multiplex PCR reads, yields one record per CDR3 protein. The table shows a few hundred thousand distinct CDR3 sequences, with about a quarter occurring only once. The input for sequencing was peripheral blood mononuclear cells (PBMCs), taken when the disease was refractory, from a patient treated with antithyroid drugs. These receptor sequences come from a female donor with Graves disease.

At least ten counts were recorded for this clonotype. The CDR3 loop reads CAISDYRTSGLSSYEQYF. In DNA, the CDR3 is TGTGCCATCAGTGATTATCGGACTAGCGGATTAAGCTCCTACGAGCAGTACTTC. The chain recombines TRBV10-3 with TRBJ2-7; 10 positions agree with TRBD2. V shed 3 bases and J 0 bases; nucleotides not matched to a gene: 11. This CDR3 comprises 18 residues. In germline, CDR1 is ENHRY, CDR2 SYGVKD.

V gene TRBV7-2 combines with J gene TRBJ2-7; D could derive from TRBD1 or TRBD2 (5 bases each). The CDR3 length is 15 residues. The V gene lost 2 bases and the J gene lost 0 bases, with 11 bases spanning the gap. Per germline, CDR1 SGHTA and CDR2 FQGNSA. The CDR3 region has the DNA TGTGCCAGCAGCTTATTTGGGGGAAGCTCCTACGAGCAGTACTTC. Amino acids: CASSLFGGSSYEQYF.

This clonotype showed up many times. The chain has TRBV30 and TRBJ1-2; 8 bases fit TRBD1. This CDR3 is built from 13 residues. From germline, CDR1 is GTSNPN and CDR2 SVGIG (reference sequence). The trim removed 1 base at V and 7 bases at J, leaving 5 bases unmatched. The CDR3 loop reads CAWSAGGAAGYTF. CDR3 DNA sequence: TGTGCCTGGAGTGCAGGGGGCGCAGCTGGCTACACCTTC.

This clonotype was detected only a few times. The V gene is TRBV2, the J gene TRBJ2-7, with 10 bases that match TRBD2. The J segment lost 0 bases and the V segment lost 5 bases, leaving 7 bases of the junction unmatched. Germline lookup yields CDR1 SNHLY and CDR2 FYNNEI. The CDR3 is made up of 16 amino acids. The CDR3 reads CASSTHSGRSSYEQYF. DNA for the CDR3: TGTGCCAGCAGTACCCATAGCGGGAGGAGCTCCTACGAGCAGTACTTC.

This clonotype was picked up many times. The chain employs TRBV27 and TRBJ1-2, with 9 bases matching TRBD1. CDR3 length: 13 amino acids. Germline V gene lookup returns CDR1 MNHEY and CDR2 SMNVEV (reference sequence). V shed 4 bases, J shed 7 bases, and the junction held 4 bases outside the gene matches. The CDR3 DNA sequence: TGTGCCAGCAGTTGGGACAGGGCGGGTGGCTACACCTTC. Protein product: CASSWDRAGGYTF.

V is TRBV7-2 and J is TRBJ2-2; D is undetermined. CDR3 length: 14 amino acids. Germline V CDR1 and CDR2: SGHTA, FQGNSA. V was cut by 8 bases and J by 0 bases, with 10 bases left in between. The CDR3 protein is CASRLAANTGELFF. CDR3 DNA: TGTGCCAGCCGACTCGCAGCGAACACCGGGGAGCTGTTTTTT. The variable domain in full, completed from reference TRBV7-2 and TRBJ2-2, reads GAGVSQSPSNKVTEKGKDVELRCDPISGHTALYWYRQSLGQGLEFLIYFQGNSAPDKSGLPSDRFSAERTGGSVSTLTIQRTQQEDSAVYLCASRLAANTGELFFGEGSRLTVL.

The chain employs TRBV18 and TRBJ1-2; D is unresolved. Germline V lookup: CDR1 KGHSH, CDR2 LQKENI. Trimming left V 0 bases short and J 8 bases short, with 10 bases between. The CDR3 runs to 13 residues. CDR3 nucleotides: TGTGCCAGCTCACCACCTGTCCCCCGGGGCTACACCTTC. It specifies CASSPPVPRGYTF.

This clonotype was seen only a few times. This chain links TRBV12-3 or TRBV12-4 with TRBJ2-1; 7 positions match TRBD1. With 7 bases clipped from V and 5 bases from J, the junction kept 11 bases outside the gene matches. This CDR3 comprises 15 residues. The CDR3 loop reads CASTPGTASDNEQFF. DNA of the CDR3: TGTGCCAGCACTCCCGGGACAGCCAGTGACAATGAGCAGTTCTTC.

This clonotype was observed many times. The chain joins TRBV2 to TRBJ2-7, with TRBD2 matching 8 bases. Germline-derived CDR1 and CDR2 are SNHLY and FYNNEI. V shed 4 bases, J shed 6 bases, and the junction held 8 bases outside the gene matches. The CDR3 length is 14 residues. The CDR3: CASSGTSTRPEQYF. DNA of the CDR3: TGTGCCAGCAGTGGGACTAGCACTAGACCCGAGCAGTACTTC.

The sample holds many counts of this clonotype. The genes are TRBV28 and TRBJ1-2; D is unresolved. V lost 10 bases and J lost 1, with 10 bases in between. The CDR3 runs 12 residues. Per germline, CDR1 MDHEN and CDR2 SYDVKM. The CDR3 region is CATLQSNYGYTF. As DNA, the CDR3 is TGTGCCACCCTACAGAGTAACTATGGCTACACCTTC.

Details on this clonotype: A much bigger clone sits one base away, suggesting this may be a read error. The J gene is TRBJ2-7, the V gene TRBV2; 7 bases fit TRBD2. Germline CDR1 SNHLY, CDR2 FYNNEI. V lost 6 bases, J lost 5 bases, and 7 bases stayed unmatched. CDR3 size: 13 residues. The CDR3 DNA sequence: TGTGCCAGCAGCCCTGGCGGGAGAAACGAGCAGTACTTC. Translating gives CASSPGGRNEQYF.

This clonotype came up once. A junction boundary mismatches the germline segment, possibly from a read error. This chain connects TRBV20-1 to TRBJ2-2; the D gene is possibly TRBD2 (6 bases). The germline V gene encodes CDR1 DFQATT and CDR2 SNEGSKA (reference sequence). The CDR3 has 14 residues. The CDR3 sequence: CSATITSYTGELFF. CDR3 DNA sequence: TGCAGTGCCACCATCACTAGCTACACCGGGGAACTGTTTTTT.

In this sample, this clonotype turned up many times. V and J are TRBV28 and TRBJ1-5, with D hard to call. Trimming stripped 7 bases from V and 0 bases from J, with 19 bases between. Per germline, CDR1 MDHEN and CDR2 SYDVKM. CDR3 length: 17 residues. DNA of the CDR3: TGTGCCAGCACCTTAAGTACGGCGGGGTATAGCAATCAGCCCCAGCATTTT. It is translated as CASTLSTAGYSNQPQHF.

As DNA, the CDR3 is TGTGCCAGCAGACCTGGCAGGGCTGATGGAAAACTGTTTTTT. Encoded protein: CASRPGRADGKLFF. This rearrangement joins TRBV12-3 or TRBV12-4 to TRBJ1-4; possibly TRBD1 for D (5 bases). The V end lost 6 bases, the J end lost 10 bases, and 18 bases lay between the germline ends. CDR3 size: 14 residues.

This clonotype was seen ten or more times. This chain links TRBV6-1 with TRBJ1-1, with no clear D. The V and J ends lost 6 bases and 1 base respectively, with 12 bases between them. CDR3 length: 14 residues. Germline CDR1 reads MNHNS; CDR2 reads SASEGT. CDR3 bases: TGTGCCAGCAGGGGTAGGACGTCGAACACTGAAGCTTTCTTT. Its protein product is CASRGRTSNTEAFF.

This clonotype came up many times. The chain has TRBV12-3 or TRBV12-4 and TRBJ1-2; D uncertain. There are 15 residues in the CDR3. V lost 6 bases and J lost 0, with 14 bases in between. CDR3 DNA: TGTGCCAGCAGCTTAAACGGCAGGACTAACTATGGCTACACCTTC. Amino acids: CASSLNGRTNYGYTF.

The chain employs TRBV28 and TRBJ2-2; D perhaps matches TRBD2 (6 bases). The CDR3 length is 15 residues. The germline CDR1 and CDR2 sequences are MDHEN and SYDVKM. V was pared by 9 bases and J by 5 bases, with 19 bases between. The CDR3 DNA reads TGTGCCAGTCGCCGCGGGATGACCGGGACCGGGGAGCTGTTTTTT. Translation: CASRRGMTGTGELFF. The full variable domain, rest sourced from reference TRBV28 and TRBJ2-2, is DVKVTQSSRYLVKRTGEKVFLECVQDMDHENMFWYRQDPGLGLRLIYFSYDVKMKEKGDIPEGYSVSREKKERFSLILESASTNQTSMYLCASRRGMTGTGELFFGEGSRLTVL.

This clonotype was found many times. This chain joins TRBV29-1 and TRBJ1-2; tentatively, D is TRBD1 (5 bases). Germline CDR1 and CDR2: SQVTM and ANQGSEA. V was trimmed by 4 bases and J by 8 bases, leaving 14 bases between them. The CDR3 is made up of 12 amino acids. This chain's CDR3 is CSVVGSWGGYTF. The CDR3 DNA reads as TGCAGCGTTGTTGGCAGCTGGGGCGGCTACACCTTC.

Notes on this clonotype: A much larger clone lies one base from this, so it may be a read error. The chain is built from TRBV12-3 or TRBV12-4 and TRBJ2-6; tentative D call: TRBD2 (6 bases). This CDR3 is built from 15 residues. CDR3 nucleotide sequence: TGTGCCAGCAGTACGTACGGGACTGGGGCCAGCGTCCTGACTTTC. Amino acids: CASSTYGTGASVLTF.

This clonotype was detected only a few times. CDR3 coding DNA: TGTGCCAGCAACCGAAGGACAGGGGACACCGGGGAGCTGTTTTTT. Translated: CASNRRTGDTGELFF. The rearrangement links TRBV6-1 to TRBJ2-2, with 9 nucleotides matching TRBD1. V was pared by 7 bases and J by 3 bases, with 6 bases of the junction left unmatched. The germline CDR1 and CDR2 sequences are MNHNS and SASEGT. The CDR3 totals 15 residues.

This clonotype was observed a few times. The chain links TRBV2 to TRBJ2-7; D is ambiguous. Trimming cost V 5 bases and J 5 bases, with 16 bases left between them. The germline V gene encodes CDR1 SNHLY and CDR2 FYNNEI. The CDR3 runs 14 residues. The CDR3 spells CASSSSRWSDEQYF. DNA for the CDR3: TGTGCCAGCAGTTCCTCTAGATGGAGTGACGAGCAGTACTTC.

This clonotype was counted ten times or more. V is TRBV15 and J is TRBJ2-5; no clear D. The CDR3 extends over 12 amino acids. The germline gives CDR1 LNHNV, CDR2 YYDKDF (reference sequence). The ends were cut back, 5 bases at V and 4 bases at J, with 8 bases in the middle. The CDR3 sequence is CATSPRLETQYF. Written as DNA, the CDR3 is TGTGCCACCAGCCCCAGGTTAGAGACCCAGTACTTC.

This clonotype was seen ten or more times. The V and J genes are TRBV20-1 and TRBJ1-4; no definite D call. Looked up from germline, CDR1 is DFQATT and CDR2 is SNEGSKA (reference sequence). CDR3 length: 13 residues. Trimming stripped 6 bases from V and 1 base from J, with 9 bases between. The CDR3: CSATGVTNEKLFF. CDR3 in DNA: TGCAGTGCAACCGGAGTAACTAATGAAAAACTGTTTTTT.

This chain uses TRBV7-2 with TRBJ2-7, with no clear D. CDR1 is SGHTA and CDR2 is FQGNSA in the germline V gene. Trimming shortened V by 3 bases and J by 3 bases, and 9 bases separated the two germline ends. The CDR3 is 13 amino acids. In DNA, the CDR3 is TGTGCCAGCAGCTTGGACGCGGACTACGAGCAGTACTTC. Protein: CASSLDADYEQYF. Using reference TRBV7-2 and TRBJ2-7 for the parts outside the CDR3, the full variable domain is GAGVSQSPSNKVTEKGKDVELRCDPISGHTALYWYRQSLGQGLEFLIYFQGNSAPDKSGLPSDRFSAERTGGSVSTLTIQRTQQEDSAVYLCASSLDADYEQYFGPGTRLTVT.

This clonotype turned up a few times. The V gene is TRBV12-3 or TRBV12-4, the J gene TRBJ2-2; unclear D gene. V lost 3 bases and J lost 3, with 20 bases in between. CDR3 length equals 18 residues. CDR3 region: CASSFSIGVGPDTGELFF. The DNA of the CDR3 is TGTGCCAGCAGTTTCAGTATAGGTGTGGGTCCGGACACCGGGGAGCTGTTTTTT.

This clonotype has just a few counts. The CDR3 loop reads CSASTARETQYF. CDR3 DNA sequence: TGCAGTGCTAGTACAGCGAGAGAGACCCAGTACTTC. This rearrangement joins TRBV20-1 to TRBJ2-5; D remains ambiguous. V was shortened by 3 bases and J by 4 bases, with 9 bases between the two germline ends. The CDR3 consists of 12 residues. Germline CDR1 DFQATT, CDR2 SNEGSKA (reference sequence).